These T cell receptor beta chains were read from a single sample in a study of T cells after yellow fever vaccination. Each CDR3 protein gets one entry after TCRdb re-called the 5' RACE reads with MiXCR. Among around 350,000 distinct CDR3 sequences, over 5% were seen once, and the ten largest hold about 15%. Sequencing used PBMCs, obtained 5 days after the yellow fever booster vaccination. The receptors originated from a man aged 25-45 years who received the YFV17D yellow fever vaccine. CDR3s include the opening cysteine and the closing phenylalanine or tryptophan. A D gene is named only where the DNA matches it firmly. Expanded clones are given a class, and other clones once, few, many or no size at all.

>NA|TRBV12-3/TRBV12-4|NA|TRBJ2-3
TGTGCCAGCAGTTTAAAGGGAAATACGCAGTATTTT
CASSLKGNTQYF
>TRBD2|TRBV7-2|NA|TRBJ2-1
TGTGCCAGCAGATCCTCCGGGACTAGCGGCTACAATGAGCAGTTCTTC
CASRSSGTSGYNEQFF
>NA|TRBV5-1|many|TRBJ2-5
TGCGCCAGCAGCTTGGCGCAGGGTATCGGTGAGACCCAGTACTTC
CASSLAQGIGETQYF
>TRBD2|TRBV29-1|many|TRBJ2-1
TGCAGCCCCAGCGGGAGTTTAGACAATGAGCAGTTCTTC
CSPSGSLDNEQFF
>NA|TRBV6-6|NA|TRBJ2-3
TGTGCCAGCAGAGACGGTCAGACGCAGTATTTT
CASRDGQTQYF
>TRBD1|TRBV18|many|TRBJ2-3
TGTGCCAGCTCACTGGGACAGGGCACATATACGCAGTATTTT
CASSLGQGTYTQYF
>TRBD2|TRBV14|few|TRBJ2-1
TGTGCCAGCAAAACTAGCGGGCCTAGTGCGCAGTTCTTC
CASKTSGPSAQFF
>NA|TRBV12-3/TRBV12-4|NA|TRBJ2-7
TGTGCCAGCAGTTCGGGACTCATAACCCACGAGCAGTACTTC
CASSSGLITHEQYF
>TRBD2|TRBV11-2|NA|TRBJ2-1
TGTGCCAGCAGCTTAGATATCTCTAGCGGCTCCTACAATGAGCAGTTCTTC
CASSLDISSGSYNEQFF
>NA|TRBV5-1|many|TRBJ2-7
TGCGCCAGCAGCTTGGAGATGAACTCCTACGAGCAGTACTTC
CASSLEMNSYEQYF
>TRBD1|TRBV29-1|many|TRBJ2-1
TGCAGCGTTGTACTTCAGGGGGCGATCAATGAGCAGTTCTTC
CSVVLQGAINEQFF
>NA|TRBV25-1|few|TRBJ1-4
TGTGCCAGCAGTGAACAGGGTTTGACTAATGAAAAACTGTTTTTT
CASSEQGLTNEKLFF
>NA|TRBV14|many|TRBJ2-3
TGTGCCAGCAGCGAGGTCCACCGCCCCCCCCATACGCAGTATTTT
CASSEVHRPPHTQYF
>NA|TRBV20-1|many|TRBJ2-5
TGCAGTGCTAGCGGAAGTAGGGAGACCCAGTACTTC
CSASGSRETQYF
>NA|TRBV4-3|many|TRBJ2-3
TGCGCCAGCAGCCTGGGCTGGGATACGCAGTATTTT
CASSLGWDTQYF
>NA|TRBV7-2|many|TRBJ2-5
TGTGCCAGCAGCTTATCGTCGGAGGGGGAGACCCAGTACTTC
CASSLSSEGETQYF
>NA|TRBV11-2|NA|TRBJ2-1
TGTGCCAGCAGCTTAAGGCTGACGTCCAGCTCCTACAATGAGCAGTTCTTC
CASSLRLTSSSYNEQFF
>NA|TRBV6-1|few|TRBJ2-7
TGTGCCAGCAGTCCCCACCCCGTGACATATCGCACCGAGCAGTACTTC
CASSPHPVTYRTEQYF
>NA|TRBV7-9|few|TRBJ1-2
TGTGCCAGCAGCTTTGGGCAGGAGTATGGCTACACCTTC
CASSFGQEYGYTF
>NA|TRBV18|NA|TRBJ2-5
TGTGCCAGCTCACCGGGGAGACTGGAGACCAAGTACTTC
CASSPGRLETKYF
>TRBD1|TRBV25-1|many|TRBJ1-6
TGTGCCAGCAGTGAGGACAGGGGGCTTTCACCCCTCCACTTT
CASSEDRGLSPLHF
>NA|TRBV10-3|few|TRBJ2-1
TGTGCCATCAGTGACCTCGAGGGGGGCCTCGTCAATGAGCAGTTCTTC
CAISDLEGGLVNEQFF
>TRBD2|TRBV7-2|many|TRBJ2-7
TGTGCCAGCGCAAGGGTCCCTAGCGGGCCCTACGAGCAGTACTTC
CASARVPSGPYEQYF
>NA|TRBV18|few|TRBJ2-7
TGTGCCAGCTCACCTTCACTAGACTCCTACGAGCAGTACTTC
CASSPSLDSYEQYF
>TRBD2|TRBV7-6|NA|TRBJ2-2
TGTGCCAGCAGCTTGGGGACTAGCGAGAGCTCCGGGGAGCTGTTTTTT
CASSLGTSESSGELFF
>NA|TRBV23-1|NA|TRBJ2-7
TGCGCCAGCAGTAACCCAGGGGCAGGGACCTCCTACGAGCAGTACTTC
CASSNPGAGTSYEQYF
>NA|TRBV12-3/TRBV12-4|NA|TRBJ2-1
TGTGCCAGCAGCCAAACTATCTGGGGCGAGCAGTTCTTC
CASSQTIWGEQFF
>NA|TRBV5-1|NA|TRBJ2-5
TGCGCCAGCAGCTTGAACAGGGAAGGGGAGACCCAGTACTTC
CASSLNREGETQYF
>NA|TRBV7-3|many|TRBJ1-4
TGTGCCAAAAAATCGCAGACCTCTGAGGAAAAACTGTTTTTT
CAKKSQTSEEKLFF
>NA|TRBV7-2|few|TRBJ2-3
TGTGCCAGCAGCTCCTTCCGAAGGAGGGAGGCAGATACGCAGTATTTT
CASSSFRRREADTQYF
>NA|TRBV27|few|TRBJ2-7
TGTGCCACCCGGGACGGTTACTACGAGCAGTACTTC
CATRDGYYEQYF
>TRBD2|TRBV30|NA|TRBJ2-1
TGTGCCTGGAGTGTACGGACTAGCGGGAGGCCCTCCTACAATGAGCAGTTCTTC
CAWSVRTSGRPSYNEQFF
>TRBD1|TRBV18|many|TRBJ2-7
TGTGCCAGCAGCCCCCGGGACAGGTCCTACGAGCAGTACTTC
CASSPRDRSYEQYF
>TRBD1|TRBV7-9|NA|TRBJ1-4
TGTGCCAGCAGCTACGCCGGGACAGGGCTTGAAAAACTGTTTTTT
CASSYAGTGLEKLFF
>NA|TRBV7-2|NA|TRBJ1-5
TGTGCCAGCAGCTTAGGTGGGCAGGTGCCGAATCAGCCCCAGCATTTT
CASSLGGQVPNQPQHF
>NA|TRBV12-3/TRBV12-4|few|TRBJ2-4
TGTGCCAGCAGCGCCGGTCGCGCAGCCAAAAACATTCAGTACTTC
CASSAGRAAKNIQYF
>NA|TRBV15|NA|TRBJ2-3
TGTGCCACCGCCCTGACTAGGGCCCCCACAGATACGCAGTATTTT
CATALTRAPTDTQYF
>TRBD1|TRBV7-2|few|TRBJ2-4
TGTGCCAGCAGAACACAGGGGGCGGCCAAAAACATTCAGTACTTC
CASRTQGAAKNIQYF
>TRBD2|TRBV5-1|many|TRBJ2-7
TGCGCCAGCAGCTTGGCCGTGGGTGGCGGGAGCTCCTACGAGCAGTACTTC
CASSLAVGGGSSYEQYF
>NA|TRBV4-2|few|TRBJ2-1
TGTGCCAGCAGCCCCCACCAGGGCAATGAGCAGTTCTTC
CASSPHQGNEQFF
>NA|TRBV5-6|NA|TRBJ2-1
TGTGCCAGCAGCTTAAGACTCCGCCTGAGGAATGAGCAGTTCTTC
CASSLRLRLRNEQFF
>NA|TRBV6-5|few|TRBJ2-3
TGTGCCAGCAGTTCCCTTTTCGGGTCCGCTAACGGGTTAGATACGCAGTATTTT
CASSSLFGSANGLDTQYF
>NA|TRBV5-1|NA|TRBJ2-5
TGCGCCAGCAGCCCACGGGGGGCGGGAGAGACCCAGTACTTC
CASSPRGAGETQYF
>NA|TRBV11-2|many|TRBJ2-2
TGTGCCAGCAGCTTAGATCGCGGGCCCAACCGGGAGCTGTTTTTT
CASSLDRGPNRELFF
>NA|TRBV7-8|NA|TRBJ1-4
TGTGCCAGCAGCTTCGGGGGTGCCAATGAAAAACTGTTTTTT
CASSFGGANEKLFF
>NA|TRBV7-2|many|TRBJ1-5
TGTGCCAGCAGCTTGACGGGTCCAGGGCCCCAGCATTTT
CASSLTGPGPQHF
>TRBD1|TRBV28|few|TRBJ2-6
TGTGCCAGCAGTTTAATATACGGGGCAGGGGGCTCTGGGGCCAACGTCCTGACTTTC
CASSLIYGAGGSGANVLTF
>NA|TRBV12-3/TRBV12-4|NA|TRBJ2-5
TGTGCCAGTTTATCCGGGACGACTCTTCGAGAGACCCAGTACTTC
CASLSGTTLRETQYF
>NA|TRBV5-5|many|TRBJ2-1
TGTGCCAGCAGCTTGTGGAACTACAATGAGCAGTTCTTC
CASSLWNYNEQFF
>NA|TRBV12-3/TRBV12-4|many|TRBJ1-5
TGTGCCAGCACCCAAATATATCAGCCCCAGCATTTT
CASTQIYQPQHF
>TRBD1|TRBV7-6|many|TRBJ2-1
TGTGCCAGCAGCACCCCCACGCCGGCGGGGACAGGGAACTACAATGAGCAGTTCTTC
CASSTPTPAGTGNYNEQFF
>NA|TRBV9|NA|TRBJ1-6
TGTGCCAGCAGCGTAGACGGCAGGGGAGTCTCACCCCTCCACTTT
CASSVDGRGVSPLHF
>TRBD2|TRBV7-2|NA|TRBJ2-1
TGTGCCAGCAGCTCCCTAGCGGGAGGTGAGCAGTTCTTC
CASSSLAGGEQFF
>TRBD2|TRBV3-1|many|TRBJ2-1
TGTGCCAGCAGCCAAGAGTGGCGGGAGGGATACAATGAGCAGTTCTTC
CASSQEWREGYNEQFF
>NA|TRBV7-2|many|TRBJ2-7
TGTGCCAGCAGCACCCCGGGTGTCCGCGAGCAGTACTTC
CASSTPGVREQYF
>TRBD1|TRBV7-2|few|TRBJ2-1
TGTGCCAGCTCTTTTGGGGGACAGGTCTACAATGAGCAGTTCTTC
CASSFGGQVYNEQFF
>NA|TRBV15|few|TRBJ2-5
TGTGCCACCAGCAGAGCCCCCCTTTTGGGGGCCCAGTACTTC
CATSRAPLLGAQYF
>NA|TRBV10-2|many|TRBJ2-1
TGCGCCAGCAAGGACGTGGAATACAATGAGCAGTTCTTC
CASKDVEYNEQFF
>TRBD1|TRBV7-2|few|TRBJ1-3
TGTGCCAGCAACCGCGGGACAGCCTACTTAAACACCATATATTTT
CASNRGTAYLNTIYF